This T cell receptor (beta chain) was sequenced in a study of blood T cell repertoires in COVID-19. Study as a whole: In each case, the material was cDNA or gDNA derived from T cells, B-cell-depleted T cells, or PBMCs.

It was during active infection that Seattle patients were enrolled and then longitudinally followed. Study processing details: How many nucleated cells were present was estimated from reference gene primer amplification. Profiled with immunoSEQ multiplex PCR; TCRdb holds only in-frame clones, not every one. V, J and clone size reflect that table, while D and trimming were determined from the DNA. The sample consists of about 250,000 clones, around 89% of them appearing once. Trimming cost V 0 bases and J 0 bases, with 15 bases left between them. The CDR3 consists of 18 residues. Looked up from germline, CDR1 is SGHTA and CDR2 is FQGNSA.

The source material was peripheral blood. The chain is built from TRBV7-2 and TRBJ2-1; D is unresolved. The source is a woman between 25 and 40 years old with COVID-19, enrolled during active disease. The CDR3 coding sequence is TGTGCCAGCAGCTTAGCCCAGCGACTTTTGAGCTCCTACAATGAGCAGTTCTTC. Amino acid sequence: CASSLAQRLLSSYNEQFF.